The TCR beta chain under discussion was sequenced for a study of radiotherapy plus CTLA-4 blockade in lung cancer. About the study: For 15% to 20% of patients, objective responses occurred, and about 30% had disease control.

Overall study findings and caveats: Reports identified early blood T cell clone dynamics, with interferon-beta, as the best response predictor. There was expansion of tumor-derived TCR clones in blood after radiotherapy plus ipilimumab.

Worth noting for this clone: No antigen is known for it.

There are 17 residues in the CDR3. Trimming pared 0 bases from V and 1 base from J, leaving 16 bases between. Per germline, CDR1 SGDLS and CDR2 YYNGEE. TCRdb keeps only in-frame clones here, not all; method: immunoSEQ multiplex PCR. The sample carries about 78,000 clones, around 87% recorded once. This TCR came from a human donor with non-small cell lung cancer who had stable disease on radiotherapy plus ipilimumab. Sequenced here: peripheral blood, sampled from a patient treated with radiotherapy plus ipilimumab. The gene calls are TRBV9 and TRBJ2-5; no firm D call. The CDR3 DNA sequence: TGTGCCAGCAGCGTAGGCGGCGGCTCTCAGGTCCAAGAGACCCAGTACTTC. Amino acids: CASSVGGGSQVQETQYF.